The source of this T cell receptor (beta chain) is a study of T-cell reconstitution after alpha-beta-depleted transplantation in children. The study, taken as a whole, reports: T-cell counts and diversity at one year following transplant were attributed mainly to newly produced T cells. Recipient T cells and thymic progenitors that survived were the source of the high TCRbeta diversity seen at day 60 in some patients. Reports say that about two months after transplant, the alpha-beta T cells came out of several hundred graft clones that had expanded.

Unique molecular identifiers were used in preparing the TCRbeta library. MiXCR, applied by TCRdb to the PCR reads, yields one record per CDR3 protein. The profile covers about a million distinct CDR3 sequences, with 25% to 30% appearing a single time and around 30% taken by the ten largest. V lost 4 bases to trimming and J lost 10 bases; unmatched junction nucleotides: 3. CDR1 is SQVTM, CDR2 ANQGSEA, per germline. This CDR3 contains 11 residues. On this clonotype: Its antigen is currently unknown.

The rearrangement joins TRBV29-1 to TRBJ1-2; 10 bases map to TRBD1. The source material was PBMCs, mostly from graft donor cells, sampled 360 days after TCRalphabeta/CD19-depleted stem cell transplant. The clonotype was recovered from a boy less than two years old who had a stem cell transplant for SCID, so the T cells may come from the graft donor. CDR3 loop: CSVGQGADYTF. In DNA form, the CDR3 reads TGCAGCGTTGGACAGGGGGCTGACTACACCTTC.